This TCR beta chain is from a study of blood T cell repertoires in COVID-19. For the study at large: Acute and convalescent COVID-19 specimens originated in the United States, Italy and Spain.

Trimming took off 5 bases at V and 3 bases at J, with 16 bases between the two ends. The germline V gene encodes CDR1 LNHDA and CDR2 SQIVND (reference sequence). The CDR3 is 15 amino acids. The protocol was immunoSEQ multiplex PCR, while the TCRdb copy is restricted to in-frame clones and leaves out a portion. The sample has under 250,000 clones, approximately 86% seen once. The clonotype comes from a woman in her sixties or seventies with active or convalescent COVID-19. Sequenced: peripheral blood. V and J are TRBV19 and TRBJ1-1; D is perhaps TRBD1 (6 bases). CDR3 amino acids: CASSPQGDPDTEAFF. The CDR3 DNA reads TGTGCCAGTAGTCCACAGGGAGACCCAGACACTGAAGCTTTCTTT.